The clone carrying this TCR beta chain was seen a few times. Its specificity is not known. The data belong to a study of post-analysis software for immune sequencing data. Across the study: Recorded disease courses covered relapsing-remitting, secondary progressive and progressive-relapsing multiple sclerosis. Some patients had no subtype annotation. Study conclusions and caveats: Versus controls, multiple sclerosis patients showed significantly lower diversity (normalized Chao1). Roughly five TRBV segments occurring more often in patients than controls included TRBV5-6, TRBV5-1 and TRBV20-1. When the samples were clustered directly with F measure, those that had been prepared in the same batch showed strong co-clustering.

Prepared libraries of TCR beta cDNA carried unique molecular identifiers. Between 1 and 10 million T cells gave rise to around 500,000 cDNA molecules. Each CDR3 protein gets one entry after TCRdb re-called the PCR reads with MiXCR. This sample has roughly 620,000 distinct CDR3 sequences, with roughly 47% found just once. V dropped 7 bases and J dropped 0 bases, with 16 bases sitting between them. This CDR3 has 16 residues. The chain joins TRBV12-3 or TRBV12-4 to TRBJ2-1, with D perhaps given as TRBD1 or TRBD2 (6 bases each). The TCR comes from a girl aged 10 to 17 with multiple sclerosis. The sequencing sample was made of blood. CDR3 in amino acids: CASNIGGRHSYNEQFF. Written as DNA, the CDR3 is TGTGCCAGCAATATAGGGGGGAGACACTCCTACAATGAGCAGTTCTTC.